The clone carrying this T cell receptor (beta chain) appeared many times. Antigen: not known. This specimen comes from a study of T cells after yellow fever vaccination. Study results and caveats: Sorted repertoires could include abundant contaminating clonotypes from bulk cells. Re-detected after boosting: most primary clones, 96% of CD4 and about 89% of CD8.

The CDR3 covers 16 residues. V gave up 4 bases and J gave up 1 base; unmatched junction bases: 3. CDR1 and CDR2 (germline): SGHRS, YFSETQ. 5'RACE template switching generated TCR cDNA, adding a universal primer site and UMIs. MiXCR, run by TCRdb on the 5' RACE reads, gives a single entry per CDR3 protein. This sample yields roughly 79,000 distinct CDR3 sequences, of which approximately 7.3% are seen a single time; approximately 31% belongs to the top ten. The material was CD8+ T cells sorted from PBMCs, obtained less than 11 days after the first yellow fever vaccination. The sequence derives from a young man who received the YFV17D yellow fever vaccine. The chain links TRBV5-1 to TRBJ2-3; 13 nucleotides line up with TRBD2. CDR3 sequence: CASSPGLAGGTDTQYF. The CDR3 DNA sequence: TGCGCCAGCAGCCCCGGACTAGCGGGGGGCACAGATACGCAGTATTTT. Supplemented by reference TRBV5-1 and TRBJ2-3, the full variable domain reads KAGVTQTPRYLIKTRGQQVTLSCSPISGHRSVSWYQQTPGQGLQFLFEYFSETQRNKGNFPGRFSGRQFSNSRSEMNVSTLELGDSALYLCASSPGLAGGTDTQYFGPGTRLTVL.